The next 22 T cell receptor beta chains were all read from a single sample in a study of a mutant IDH1 vaccine in newly diagnosed glioma. These receptors are not linked to any known antigen. The time point here: week 11, during vaccination. Vaccinated patients received 300 ug of mutant IDH1 20-mer peptide per dose, with topical imiquimod. Assay used: immunoSEQ multiplex PCR; TCRdb lists only in-frame clones, some missing. In the table there are tens of thousands of clones, 65% to 85% of which are singletons. Specimen: PBMCs, collected from a glioma patient whose treatment included an IDH1 peptide vaccine. The receptors originated from a woman between 18 and 30 years old with glioma.

This chain connects TRBV5-4 to TRBJ1-6; 8 bases map to TRBD1. In germline, CDR1 is SGHNT, CDR2 YYREEE (reference sequence). There are 16 residues in the CDR3. Unmatched junction bases numbered 13, after V lost 4 bases and J lost 10 bases. For the CDR3, the DNA is TGTGCCAGCAGCGACGACAGGGGAACGAATGGATCACCCCTCCACTTT. Amino acid sequence: CASSDDRGTNGSPLHF.

This chain connects TRBV9 to TRBJ1-2; 10 nucleotides line up with TRBD1. The CDR3 spans 17 residues. Per germline, CDR1 SGDLS and CDR2 YYNGEE. With V trimmed by 1 base and J by 4 bases, 10 bases remained unmatched. The CDR3: CASSVHQGQGMSYGYTF. In DNA form, the CDR3 reads TGTGCCAGCAGCGTACACCAGGGACAGGGGATGTCCTATGGCTACACCTTC.

This clone was picked up a small number of times. The V gene is TRBV21-1, the J gene TRBJ1-6; whether TRBD1, the table's D call, matches the DNA was not checked. TRBV21-1 is a known pseudogene. The CDR3 runs to 16 residues. In DNA, the CDR3 is TGTGCCAGCAGCAACCGGGACAGAAGATATAATTCACCCCTCCACTTT. This translates into CASSNRDRRYNSPLHF.

The chain carries TRBV27 and TRBJ2-7, with D perhaps matching TRBD2 (6 bases). V lost 7 bases and J lost 8, with 24 bases in between. The CDR3 is 15 amino acids. Germline loops: CDR1 MNHEY, CDR2 SMNVEV (reference sequence). The CDR3 reads CASTPTGTGTWKQYF. CDR3 in DNA: TGTGCCAGCACTCCAACCGGGACTGGTACGTGGAAGCAGTACTTC.

This chain links TRBV29-1 with TRBJ2-1; 7 positions agree with TRBD1. CDR1 and CDR2 from the germline V gene are SQVTM and ANQGSEA. The junction had 6 bases not matched to a gene; V was cut back by 3 bases and J by 4 bases. This CDR3 contains 14 residues. CDR3 residues: CSVEGQSRYNEQFF. CDR3 nucleotide sequence: TGCAGCGTTGAGGGACAGAGTAGGTACAATGAGCAGTTCTTC.

This clone turned up a few times. This rearrangement joins TRBV5-1 to TRBJ1-5; D is perhaps TRBD1 (5 bases). The CDR3 covers 14 residues. Germline V gives CDR1 SGHRS, CDR2 YFSETQ. V gave up 0 bases and J gave up 7 bases, with 11 bases separating them. CDR3 DNA sequence: TGCGCCAGCAGCTTGGATGTTGGGGCCCAGCCCCAGCATTTT. It encodes CASSLDVGAQPQHF.

The V and J genes are TRBV5-6 and TRBJ2-5; D may match TRBD1 or TRBD2 (6 bases each). This CDR3 is 13 amino acids long. CDR1 SGHDT and CDR2 YYEEEE come from the germline V gene. Trimming removed 0 bases at V and 5 bases at J, with 8 bases between. The CDR3 loop reads CASSLVGGETQYF. CDR3 nucleotides: TGTGCCAGCAGCTTGGTAGGGGGGGAGACCCAGTACTTC. The complete variable domain, with remaining parts taken from reference TRBV5-6 and TRBJ2-5, reads DAGVTQSPTHLIKTRGQQVTLRCSPKSGHDTVSWYQQALGQGPQFIFQYYEEEERQRGNFPDRFSGHQFPNYSSELNVNALLLGDSALYLCASSLVGGETQYFGPGTRLLVL.

This chain joins TRBV6-8 and TRBJ2-5; 7 bases are shared with TRBD2. J was trimmed by 3 bases and V by 6 bases; bases with no gene match: 10. The CDR3 sequence is 15 residues long. Germline assignment: CDR1 MNHGY and CDR2 SAAAGT. The CDR3 loop is CASRARLAQKETQYF. Written as DNA, the CDR3 is TGTGCCAGCAGAGCACGACTAGCTCAGAAAGAGACCCAGTACTTC.

The rearrangement uses TRBV14 and TRBJ2-1; D is perhaps TRBD1 (5 bases). This CDR3 is built from 16 residues. Germline values: CDR1 SGHDN, CDR2 FVKESK. The V end lost 0 bases, the J end lost 4 bases, and 13 bases lay between the germline ends. The CDR3 reads CASSQDLQGFYNEQFF. Here the CDR3 DNA reads TGTGCCAGCAGCCAAGATCTCCAGGGCTTTTACAATGAGCAGTTCTTC.

The chain carries TRBV7-9 and TRBJ1-1, with TRBD1 as a possible D gene (5 bases). This CDR3 has 15 residues. CDR1 is SEHNR and CDR2 is FQNEAQ in the germline V gene (reference sequence). V lost 5 bases and J 4 bases, leaving 17 bases between the germline ends. The CDR3 sequence is CASSLSGGSGTEAFF. The CDR3 DNA is TGTGCCAGCAGCCTAAGTGGGGGATCGGGCACTGAAGCTTTCTTT.

The V and J genes are TRBV7-8 and TRBJ1-1; no clear D. V was shortened by 5 bases and J by 11 bases, with 15 bases between the two germline ends. CDR3 size: 12 residues. Germline CDR1 is SGHVS and CDR2 is FQNEAQ. CDR3 protein: CASSPLESQAFF. CDR3 bases: TGTGCCAGCAGCCCCCTAGAGAGCCAGGCTTTCTTT.

The table lists this clone with a few counts. The chain carries TRBV6-4 and TRBJ1-6; the D is unclear. The length of the CDR3 is 14 residues. CDR1 and CDR2 (germline): MRHNA, SNTAGT. Trimming cost V 3 bases and J 7 bases, with 10 bases left between them. Here the CDR3 DNA reads TGTGCCAGCAGTGAGGAGGGAGAGAATTCACCCCTCCACTTT. It translates to CASSEEGENSPLHF.

This rearrangement joins TRBV7-2 to TRBJ2-2; D remains unclear. Germline CDR1 SGHTA, CDR2 FQGNSA. The V and J ends lost 2 bases and 6 bases respectively, with 4 bases between them. The CDR3 sequence is 12 residues long. The CDR3 DNA reads as TGTGCCAGCAGCTTAAGGGCCGGGGAGCTGTTTTTT. Protein product: CASSLRAGELFF.

This clone was observed a single time. The CDR3 sequence: CASSIWGTANSPLHF. DNA of the CDR3: TGCGCCAGCAGCATATGGGGGACGGCGAATTCACCCCTCCACTTT. The chain combines TRBV4-1 with TRBJ1-6; tentatively, D is TRBD1 (5 bases). The CDR3 length is 15 residues. Germline assignment: CDR1 MGHRA and CDR2 YSYEKL. The germline V and J ends were trimmed by 5 bases and 7 bases, with 15 bases remaining between them.

This clone was seen more than once but under ten times. The rearrangement links TRBV29-1 to TRBJ1-5, with D perhaps matching TRBD1 (5 bases). Trimming pared 6 bases from V and 4 bases from J, leaving 22 bases between. The CDR3 has 16 amino acids. Looked up from germline, CDR1 is SQVTM and CDR2 is ANQGSEA. The CDR3 sequence is CSVLWAGTTRNQPQHF. DNA of the CDR3: TGCAGCGTCCTTTGGGCAGGGACGACCCGAAATCAGCCCCAGCATTTT.

The table lists this clone with a few counts. The rearrangement joins TRBV7-9 to TRBJ1-1; D unclear. The germline CDR1 and CDR2 sequences are SEHNR and FQNEAQ (reference sequence). Trimming removed 1 base at V and 2 bases at J, with 11 bases between. The CDR3 runs 15 residues. In DNA form, the CDR3 reads TGTGCCAGCAGCTTAGGGACGCATACCAACACTGAAGCTTTCTTT. Its translation: CASSLGTHTNTEAFF.

The rearrangement links TRBV15 to TRBJ2-1, with a weak D call TRBD2 (6 bases). CDR3 length equals 18 residues. Germline V gene sequence: CDR1 LNHNV, CDR2 YYDKDF (reference sequence). V was pared by 4 bases and J by 1 base, with 20 bases between. The chain's CDR3 is CATSTSGTFVFSYNEQFF. The CDR3 DNA sequence: TGTGCCACCAGCACCTCCGGGACTTTTGTTTTTTCCTACAATGAGCAGTTCTTC. Supplemented by reference TRBV15 and TRBJ2-1, the full variable domain reads DAMVIQNPRYQVTQFGKPVTLSCSQTLNHNVMYWYQQKSSQAPKLLFHYYDKDFNNEADTPDNFQSRRPNTSFCFLDIRSPGLGDTAMYLCATSTSGTFVFSYNEQFFGPGTRLTVL.

The chain combines TRBV9 with TRBJ1-2; D is unclear. The V gene's germline CDR1 is SGDLS and CDR2 YYNGEE. V dropped 0 bases and J dropped 4 bases, with 10 bases sitting between them. This CDR3 spans 14 amino acids. The CDR3: CASSVVRDGYGYTF. In DNA form, the CDR3 reads TGTGCCAGCAGCGTAGTCCGCGACGGCTATGGCTACACCTTC.

The chain has TRBV5-1 and TRBJ1-1; TRBD1 aligns across 9 bases. This CDR3 contains 14 residues. Germline CDR1 SGHRS, CDR2 YFSETQ. V lost 2 bases, J lost 6 bases, and 5 bases stayed unmatched. CDR3 region: CASSLGQGPAEAFF. CDR3 in DNA: TGCGCCAGCAGCTTAGGACAGGGGCCCGCTGAAGCTTTCTTT. Together with reference TRBV5-1 and TRBJ1-1, the CDR3 gives the full variable domain: KAGVTQTPRYLIKTRGQQVTLSCSPISGHRSVSWYQQTPGQGLQFLFEYFSETQRNKGNFPGRFSGRQFSNSRSEMNVSTLELGDSALYLCASSLGQGPAEAFFGQGTRLTVV.

The genes are TRBV7-6 and TRBJ2-2; the D is unclear. The germline gives CDR1 SGHVS, CDR2 FNYEAQ. The CDR3 runs to 16 residues. Trimming cost V 0 bases and J 7 bases, with 15 bases left between them. Written as DNA, the CDR3 is TGTGCCAGCAGCTTAGCTTCTGGGGTAAAAAGCGGGGAGCTGTTTTTT. Translating it yields CASSLASGVKSGELFF.

The chain joins TRBV27 to TRBJ2-2, with 8 positions matching TRBD1. With V trimmed by 3 bases and J by 7 bases, 7 bases remained unmatched. Per germline, CDR1 MNHEY and CDR2 SMNVEV (reference sequence). This CDR3 is built from 15 residues. The CDR3 nucleotides are TGTGCCAGCAGTTTCCGCCCAGGGGGCAGCGGGGAGCTGTTTTTT. Its protein product is CASSFRPGGSGELFF.

This chain joins TRBV4-2 and TRBJ1-2, with TRBD1 matching over 10 bases. The CDR3 sequence is 17 residues long. Germline V gene lookup returns CDR1 LGHNA and CDR2 YNFKEQ. V trimming: 4 bases; J trimming: 4 bases; junction bases outside the gene matches: 12. The CDR3 spells CASSPRQGATGFYGYTF. In nucleotides, the CDR3 is TGTGCCAGCAGCCCACGACAGGGGGCGACGGGATTCTATGGCTACACCTTC.